This entry is about one TCR beta chain. The sample is drawn from a study of T cell changes during pregnancy in multiple sclerosis. This CDR3 region has 16 residues. V lost 4 bases to trimming and J lost 4 bases; unmatched junction nucleotides: 9. The germline CDR1 and CDR2 sequences are LGHNA and YSLEER. Method: immunoSEQ multiplex PCR; TCRdb's copy keeps in-frame clones and lacks some. Of more than 35,000 clones listed, 85% to 90% are singletons. The sequence came from a female donor with multiple sclerosis, enrolled in a pregnancy study. The rearrangement uses TRBV4-3 and TRBJ1-1; TRBD1 agrees at 10 bases. The source was CD4+ T cells from peripheral blood mononuclear cells, collected before pregnancy. The CDR3, as DNA: TGCGCCAGCAGCCGATGGACAGGGGGGGACGGCACTGAAGCTTTCTTT. Protein: CASSRWTGGDGTEAFF.